Listed here are 27 T cell receptor beta chains from one sample, sequenced in a study of neoadjuvant anti-PD-1 for oral cavity cancer. Using immunoSEQ multiplex PCR, the repertoire was profiled, and TCRdb retains in-frame clones only, with some absent. The sample shows about 16,000 clones, approximately 75% of them seen only once. Material: PBMCs, obtained before nivolumab (anti-PD-1) treatment. All receptors come from a person between 35 and 79 years old with oral cavity squamous cell carcinoma.

The chain recombines TRBV5-5 with TRBJ1-1; D not certain. Deletions cut 0 bases from V and 3 bases from J, with 18 bases between. This CDR3 has 17 residues. CDR1 SGHKS and CDR2 YYEKEE come from the germline V gene (reference sequence). DNA of the CDR3: TGTGCCAGCAGCTTGGTGTTCGAGGCAGGTGGTGACACTGAAGCTTTCTTT. Its protein is CASSLVFEAGGDTEAFF.

The chain uses TRBV19 and TRBJ2-2; weak D call: TRBD1 (6 bases). V was trimmed by 7 bases and J by 5 bases, leaving 11 bases between them. The germline V gene encodes CDR1 LNHDA and CDR2 SQIVND (reference sequence). The CDR3 totals 13 residues. In DNA, the CDR3 is TGTGCCAGTAACAGGGCGTGGACCGGGGAGCTGTTTTTT. This translates into CASNRAWTGELFF.

This rearrangement joins TRBV11-2 to TRBJ2-7, with 8 nucleotides matching TRBD2. CDR3 length: 14 amino acids. The V segment lost 1 base and the J segment 6 bases; nucleotides outside the gene matches: 5. CDR1 and CDR2 (germline): SGHAT, FQNNGV. The CDR3 loop reads CASSLGRTSREQYF. In DNA form, the CDR3 reads TGTGCCAGCAGCTTAGGACGGACTAGCCGCGAGCAGTACTTC. Combining the CDR3 with reference TRBV11-2 and TRBJ2-7 gives the whole variable domain EAGVAQSPRYKIIEKRQSVAFWCNPISGHATLYWYQQILGQGPKLLIQFQNNGVVDDSQLPKDRFSAERLKGVDSTLKIQPAKLEDSAVYLCASSLGRTSREQYFGPGTRLTVT.

The V call is TRBV6-5, the J call TRBJ1-1; D possibly corresponds to TRBD1 (5 bases). Germline lookup yields CDR1 MNHEY and CDR2 SVGAGI. Trimming left V 3 bases short and J 1 base short, with 12 bases between. This CDR3 is 15 amino acids long. CDR3 residues: CASSYWGTPNTEAFF. The CDR3 coding sequence is TGTGCCAGCAGTTATTGGGGCACCCCGAACACTGAAGCTTTCTTT.

This clone came up once. The chain carries TRBV19 and TRBJ1-1, with D tentatively TRBD1 (5 bases). The germline gives CDR1 LNHDA, CDR2 SQIVND (reference sequence). The length of the CDR3 is 15 residues. V was shortened by 5 bases and J by 0 bases, with 13 bases between the two germline ends. CDR3 nucleotide sequence: TGTGCCAGTAGTGGCAACCAGGGAATGAACACTGAAGCTTTCTTT. Its protein is CASSGNQGMNTEAFF.

The rearrangement uses TRBV19 and TRBJ1-5, with D hard to call. The germline V gene has CDR1 LNHDA and CDR2 SQIVND (reference sequence). V lost 3 bases and J lost 1, with 7 bases in between. This CDR3 has 14 amino acids. CDR3 region: CASSMWESNQPQHF. DNA for the CDR3: TGTGCCAGTAGTATGTGGGAAAGCAATCAGCCCCAGCATTTT.

The chain links TRBV5-1 to TRBJ2-2, with D perhaps matching TRBD2 (7 bases). The ends were cut back, 0 bases at V and 6 bases at J, with 12 bases in the middle. CDR3 length: 15 amino acids. Germline V lookup: CDR1 SGHRS, CDR2 YFSETQ. In nucleotides, the CDR3 is TGCGCCAGCAGCTTGGACCGGGGGGCCGCCGGGGAGCTGTTTTTT. It translates to CASSLDRGAAGELFF. Complete variable domain (other parts from reference TRBV5-1 and TRBJ2-2): KAGVTQTPRYLIKTRGQQVTLSCSPISGHRSVSWYQQTPGQGLQFLFEYFSETQRNKGNFPGRFSGRQFSNSRSEMNVSTLELGDSALYLCASSLDRGAAGELFFGEGSRLTVL.

V usage is TRBV10-3 and J usage is TRBJ2-2, with a possible D match to TRBD1 (6 bases). The ends were cut back, 5 bases at V and 7 bases at J, with 14 bases in the middle. The germline gives CDR1 ENHRY, CDR2 SYGVKD. The CDR3 has 14 residues. The chain's CDR3 is CAISHTGSGGELFF. As DNA, the CDR3 is TGTGCCATCAGTCATACAGGGTCGGGCGGGGAGCTGTTTTTT.

This chain connects TRBV7-6 to TRBJ2-7; a possible D gene is TRBD2 (5 bases). The CDR3 extends over 14 amino acids. Trimming pared 5 bases from V and 3 bases from J, leaving 14 bases between. In germline, CDR1 is SGHVS, CDR2 FNYEAQ. The CDR3 is CASSLRRRSYEQYF. DNA of the CDR3: TGTGCCAGCAGCCTCCGACGGAGGAGCTACGAGCAGTACTTC.

The genes are TRBV7-8 and TRBJ2-1; D gene ambiguous. The V gene's germline CDR1 is SGHVS and CDR2 FQNEAQ. The CDR3 has 14 amino acids. V was cut by 3 bases and J by 7 bases, with 13 bases left in between. Here the CDR3 reads CASSLGFMWNEQFF. In DNA, the CDR3 is TGTGCCAGCAGCTTGGGGTTTATGTGGAATGAGCAGTTCTTC.

This chain connects TRBV7-8 to TRBJ2-4; the D gene is possibly TRBD2 (7 bases). Deletions cut 0 bases from V and 7 bases from J, with 16 bases between. CDR1 is SGHVS and CDR2 is FQNEAQ in the germline V gene. The CDR3 covers 16 residues. The CDR3 DNA follows: TGTGCCAGCAGCTTAGCGATCGCACAGGGAGGGAACATTCAGTACTTC. It yields the protein CASSLAIAQGGNIQYF.

The chain uses TRBV27 and TRBJ1-3; D gene unclear. There are 16 residues in the CDR3. CDR1 and CDR2 from the germline V gene are MNHEY and SMNVEV (reference sequence). Trimming removed 2 bases from V and 0 bases from J, with 11 bases in between. Here the CDR3 reads CASSLSGSTSGNTIYF. CDR3 DNA sequence: TGTGCCAGCAGTTTAAGTGGGTCCACCTCTGGAAACACCATATATTTT.

V and J are TRBV25-1 and TRBJ1-2, with TRBD1 matching 7 bases. V lost 3 bases and J lost 4; bases outside the gene matches: 5. The CDR3 contains 14 residues. The germline CDR1 and CDR2 sequences are MGHDK and SYGVNS. The CDR3 loop is CASSETGRGYGYTF. In DNA form, the CDR3 reads TGTGCCAGCAGTGAGACAGGGAGGGGCTATGGCTACACCTTC.

This clone has more than one count but fewer than ten. This chain joins TRBV5-4 and TRBJ1-2; TRBD1 matches at 12 bases. The germline V gene has CDR1 SGHNT and CDR2 YYREEE (reference sequence). The CDR3 covers 16 residues. The V and J ends lost 4 bases and 4 bases, in that order; junction bases with no gene match: 8. CDR3 coding DNA: TGTGCCAGCAGCGCGAGCGGGACAGGGGGCTCCTATGGCTACACCTTC. It codes for CASSASGTGGSYGYTF.

The V call is TRBV25-1, the J call TRBJ2-3; the D call may be TRBD1 or TRBD2 (5 bases each). V lost 2 bases and J 1 base, leaving 7 bases between the germline ends. The germline CDR1 and CDR2 sequences are MGHDK and SYGVNS. This CDR3 is built from 14 residues. In DNA form, the CDR3 reads TGTGCCAGCAGTGAAATGGGACGCACAGATACGCAGTATTTT. Amino acid sequence: CASSEMGRTDTQYF.

The chain joins TRBV28 to TRBJ2-7; D is possibly TRBD1 or TRBD2 (6 bases each). This CDR3 is built from 12 residues. CDR1 MDHEN and CDR2 SYDVKM come from the germline V gene. Trimming took 8 bases from V and 4 from J, leaving 12 bases between them. CDR3 loop: CASRTGRYEQYF. In DNA form, the CDR3 reads TGTGCCAGCCGAACAGGGAGGTACGAGCAGTACTTC.

In this sample, this clone turned up a few times. The chain combines TRBV19 with TRBJ1-2; TRBD1 agrees at 8 bases. CDR1 is LNHDA and CDR2 is SQIVND in the germline V gene (reference sequence). V dropped 5 bases and J dropped 6; count of bases not matched to a gene: 8. There are 14 residues in the CDR3. This CDR3 is CASSPGQGRDGYTF. Written as DNA, the CDR3 is TGTGCCAGTAGTCCAGGACAGGGAAGGGATGGCTACACCTTC.

V and J are TRBV27 and TRBJ1-5; perhaps TRBD1 as D (6 bases). V lost 2 bases to trimming and J lost 5 bases, with 22 bases between them. CDR3 length equals 18 residues. Germline V gene sequence: CDR1 MNHEY, CDR2 SMNVEV (reference sequence). The CDR3 DNA sequence: TGTGCCAGCAGTTTAAGGCCCGGGGCCCTGGGGGCCCATCAGCCCCAGCATTTT. Translation gives CASSLRPGALGAHQPQHF.

The rearrangement uses TRBV4-2 and TRBJ1-1; D gene unclear. V gave up 0 bases and J gave up 1 base, with 6 bases separating them. This CDR3 has 14 residues. CDR1 and CDR2 from the germline V gene are LGHNA and YNFKEQ. Here the CDR3 reads CASSQDQENTEAFF. CDR3 DNA sequence: TGTGCCAGCAGCCAAGATCAGGAGAACACTGAAGCTTTCTTT.

This clone was picked up one time. The rearrangement uses TRBV29-1 and TRBJ2-1; D may be TRBD1 (6 bases). The germline V gene has CDR1 SQVTM and CDR2 ANQGSEA. The V end lost 7 bases, the J end lost 6 bases, and 19 bases lay between the germline ends. This CDR3 has 14 residues. The CDR3 here is CSAAELGQFNEQFF. The CDR3 DNA sequence: TGCAGCGCGGCTGAGTTAGGACAGTTCAATGAGCAGTTCTTC.

This clone has more than one count but fewer than ten. The genes are TRBV25-1 and TRBJ1-5; 8 bases are shared with TRBD1. This CDR3 is 15 amino acids long. V shed 4 bases and J 2 bases; nucleotides not matched to a gene: 4. Germline CDR1 MGHDK, CDR2 SYGVNS. The chain's CDR3 is CASSVPGQGNQPQHF. DNA for the CDR3: TGTGCCAGCAGTGTACCGGGACAGGGCAATCAGCCCCAGCATTTT.

This clone was detected once. This chain connects TRBV30 to TRBJ2-1, with a possible D match to TRBD1 (6 bases). CDR1 GTSNPN and CDR2 SVGIG come from the germline V gene (reference sequence). Trimming took 3 bases from V and 6 from J, leaving 18 bases between them. The CDR3 sequence is 15 residues long. This chain's CDR3 is CAWRGINRDANEQFF. CDR3 sequence (DNA): TGTGCCTGGAGAGGGATTAACAGGGACGCCAATGAGCAGTTCTTC.

The rearrangement uses TRBV5-1 and TRBJ2-3; D not resolved. V lost 1 base and J lost 8, with 11 bases in between. The CDR3 totals 13 residues. Germline V gene sequence: CDR1 SGHRS, CDR2 YFSETQ. CDR3 coding DNA: TGCGCCAGCAGCTTGCCCGGAAGTACTACGCAGTATTTT. It specifies CASSLPGSTTQYF.

In its sample, this clone was seen once. This sequence joins TRBV5-1 and TRBJ2-1; 9 bases map to TRBD1. Looked up from germline, CDR1 is SGHRS and CDR2 is YFSETQ. V trimming: 1 base; J trimming: 8 bases; junction bases outside the gene matches: 4. This CDR3 is 14 amino acids long. CDR3 sequence: CASSLSGQGHEQFF. In DNA, the CDR3 is TGCGCCAGCAGCTTGTCGGGACAGGGCCATGAGCAGTTCTTC.

The chain employs TRBV19 and TRBJ1-1; 8 positions match TRBD1. Germline V CDR1 and CDR2: LNHDA, SQIVND (reference sequence). Trimming at V came to 6 bases and at J to 1 base, leaving 4 bases not matched to a gene. The CDR3 has 14 amino acids. The CDR3 here is CASRTQGENTEAFF. The CDR3 DNA reads as TGTGCCAGTAGGACACAGGGGGAGAACACTGAAGCTTTCTTT.

The chain carries TRBV27 and TRBJ2-1; 14 bases are shared with TRBD2. V was pared by 6 bases and J by 3 bases, with 7 bases of the junction left unmatched. In germline, CDR1 is MNHEY, CDR2 SMNVEV (reference sequence). This CDR3 is 17 amino acids long. The CDR3, as DNA: TGTGCCAGCAGCCGAGGGACTAGCGGGAGCGTCTACAATGAGCAGTTCTTC. Translated, it gives CASSRGTSGSVYNEQFF.

This clone has just a few counts. The chain links TRBV11-2 to TRBJ1-6; 8 bases align to TRBD1. The CDR3 has 15 residues. Germline V gene lookup returns CDR1 SGHAT and CDR2 FQNNGV. V was pared by 4 bases and J by 10 bases, with 9 bases of the junction left unmatched. The chain's CDR3 is CASSSRTGLWSPLHF. As DNA, the CDR3 is TGTGCCAGCAGCTCACGGACAGGGCTTTGGTCACCCCTCCACTTT.